This TCR beta chain is from a study of blood T cell repertoires in COVID-19 (dated by TCRdb to the early 2020s). Regarding the study in general: Collaborator samples came from the United States, Italy and Spain and covered acute and convalescent phases of COVID-19. The prospective study material was composed of cDNA or gDNA derived from T cells, B-cell-depleted T cells, or PBMCs. The sample metadata nearly always contained a de-identified subject ID, COVID-19 status, age in years and sex. The samples were drawn from the first 160 participants of the ongoing ImmuneRACE study and from 950 to 1,500 subjects provided by 6 global collaborators. Subjects who had been exposed to COVID-19, were actively infected with it, or had recovered from it provided the deeply sampled blood TCRbeta repertoires that made up the dataset. A freely available public database, intended as a resource for researchers studying the immune response to SARS-CoV-2, is where the repertoires were released. Where available, HLA class I and class II types were taken from metadata supplied by the sample provider and were not determined by assay-based typing. Findings and caveats that apply to the study as a whole: The amount of clinical and demographic metadata varied by source and participant and was provided uncurated.

This clone was observed a single time. It has no known antigen specificity. Per-base quality was not reported, and no clone a single base away is much larger than it. The germline V gene sets CDR1 to KGHDR and CDR2 to SFDVKD. The CDR3 holds 15 amino acids from the cysteine to the phenylalanine. The retained sequence is limited to the CDR3, 45 bases, with the frame set at the first base. Trimming takes 4 bases off V and 4 bases off J; junction bases not matched to a gene: 5. In the prospective study, participants were about 18 to 95 years old, resided in 25 or so geographic areas of the United States, and were enrolled through a virtual design. To assign participants to cohorts, the prospective study relied on clinical history that participants themselves reported in a screening survey and a study questionnaire. Recovered participants in ImmuneRACE Cohort 3 were defined by two consecutive negative NP/OP PCR tests, clearance by a healthcare professional, or resolution of symptoms. In the prospective study, whole blood, serum and a nasopharyngeal or oropharyngeal swab were collected from each participant by mobile phlebotomists. Additional blood draws and questionnaires over a 2-month period could optionally be provided by prospective study participants. Before DNA extraction, prospective study blood samples were shipped either frozen or at room temperature.

TCRbeta CDR3 regions were amplified from genomic DNA by means of the immunoSEQ Assay, a bias-controlled multiplex PCR. The original methods were these. Nucleated cell counts per sample were estimated from amplification of reference gene primers within the assay. Sequence reads were collapsed and filtered to measure the absolute abundance of every unique TCRbeta CDR3 rearrangement. For each sample, productive Simpson clonality was calculated by taking the square root of Simpson's diversity index across productive rearrangements. Imported from immuneACCESS, the table was reduced by TCRdb to in-frame sequences with V and J called. These copies leave out some clones; in studies compared against another copy, an unresolved V gene accounts for under half, and the cause of the remainder is not known. The V and J calls and clone size come from that table; D and trimming were worked out from the DNA. Counted in this sample were 490,000 or so clones; about 88% of them appeared once. The ten largest account for 7% to 10% of the sample.

The chain was built from TRBV24-1 and TRBJ1-1, with 10 middle bases fitting TRBD1. The origin of this receptor is a woman aged 55-75 years who had recovered from COVID-19. Input material: PBMCs or T cells enriched from blood (not recorded which). The CDR3 corresponds to CATSDPDRGSTEAFF. The base sequence is TGTGCCACCAGTGACCCGGACAGGGGGAGCACTGAAGCTTTCTTT.